Listed here are 3 T cell receptor beta chains from one sample, sequenced in a study of blood T cell repertoires in COVID-19. Assay: immunoSEQ multiplex PCR; the TCRdb copy retains only in-frame clones and omits some. The repertoire holds some 200,000 clones, with about 90% as singletons. The specimen sequenced was PBMCs or T cells enriched from blood (not recorded which). These receptors were obtained from a woman in her twenties or thirties who had recovered from COVID-19.

V gene TRBV19 combines with J gene TRBJ1-1, with 7 bases aligning to TRBD1. The CDR3 spans 12 residues. Germline values: CDR1 LNHDA, CDR2 SQIVND (reference sequence). V lost 4 bases to trimming and J lost 7 bases; unmatched junction nucleotides: 3. The CDR3 here is CASSTRQGEAFF. For the CDR3, the DNA is TGTGCCAGTAGTACCCGACAGGGTGAAGCTTTCTTT.

The CDR3 DNA reads as TGCAGCGTTGAGGGGAGGGACGGGGTCTATGGCTACACCTTC. It specifies CSVEGRDGVYGYTF. The V call is TRBV29-1, the J call TRBJ1-2; weak D call: TRBD1 (5 bases). Between the trimmed V and J ends, which lost 3 bases and 4 bases, there was a span of 15 bases. Germline lookup yields CDR1 SQVTM and CDR2 ANQGSEA. The CDR3 is 14 residues long.

V and J are TRBV6-2 or TRBV6-3 and TRBJ1-5; 12 nucleotides line up with TRBD1. This CDR3 comprises 16 residues. Per the germline V gene, CDR1 is MNHEY and CDR2 is SVGEGT. V was clipped by 0 bases and J by 4 bases; unmatched bases: 1. The CDR3 loop reads CASSYSGQGANQPQHF. For the CDR3, the DNA is TGTGCCAGCAGTTACTCGGGACAGGGGGCAAATCAGCCCCAGCATTTT.